A single TCR beta chain is shown here with its context. Its matching antigen is unknown. The entry originates in a study of blood T cells in healthy people across ages. General observations from the study: In long-lived donors, naive CD4+ cell counts and diversity exceeded those of aged donors. As age increased, TCR beta diversity per million T cells fell in a roughly linear fashion. Diversity was estimated from one million T cells, and these estimates were considered underestimates.

The second PCR ran roughly 6 to 11 cycles with a sample-barcoded 5' primer and J-beta primers. Template switching added a 12-random-nucleotide identifier to every cDNA molecule. A single record per CDR3 protein comes from TCRdb applying MiXCR to the 5' RACE reads. The sample has hundreds of thousands of distinct CDR3 sequences; roughly 56% are singletons. This CDR3 spans 16 amino acids. V trimming: 4 bases; J trimming: 4 bases; junction bases outside the gene matches: 11. The germline gives CDR1 SGHRS, CDR2 YFSETQ. V usage is TRBV5-1 and J usage is TRBJ1-1; 9 nucleotides agree with TRBD1. The specimen was blood. This receptor was obtained from a man in his forties in good health. This chain's CDR3 is CASSGWDRDGGTEAFF. CDR3 nucleotide sequence: TGCGCCAGCAGCGGCTGGGACAGGGATGGAGGCACTGAAGCTTTCTTT.